This section outlines one T cell receptor beta chain sequence together with its context. This sample is part of a study of T cell responses to AZD1222 COVID-19 vaccine. Assay: immunoSEQ multiplex PCR; the TCRdb copy retains only in-frame clones and omits some. The table records 150,000 or so clones, around nine tenths of them present only once. Germline loops: CDR1 SNHLY, CDR2 FYNNEI. The CDR3 is 14 residues long. Trimming shortened V by 3 bases and J by 4 bases, and 11 bases separated the two germline ends. This chain connects TRBV2 to TRBJ2-3, with D unresolved. Specimen: peripheral blood, collected 28 days after the second AZD1222 dose. This sequence originates from an adult who received the AZD1222 COVID-19 vaccine. CDR3: CASSDGSRPDTQYF. DNA of the CDR3: TGTGCCAGCAGTGATGGGTCCCGTCCAGATACGCAGTATTTT.